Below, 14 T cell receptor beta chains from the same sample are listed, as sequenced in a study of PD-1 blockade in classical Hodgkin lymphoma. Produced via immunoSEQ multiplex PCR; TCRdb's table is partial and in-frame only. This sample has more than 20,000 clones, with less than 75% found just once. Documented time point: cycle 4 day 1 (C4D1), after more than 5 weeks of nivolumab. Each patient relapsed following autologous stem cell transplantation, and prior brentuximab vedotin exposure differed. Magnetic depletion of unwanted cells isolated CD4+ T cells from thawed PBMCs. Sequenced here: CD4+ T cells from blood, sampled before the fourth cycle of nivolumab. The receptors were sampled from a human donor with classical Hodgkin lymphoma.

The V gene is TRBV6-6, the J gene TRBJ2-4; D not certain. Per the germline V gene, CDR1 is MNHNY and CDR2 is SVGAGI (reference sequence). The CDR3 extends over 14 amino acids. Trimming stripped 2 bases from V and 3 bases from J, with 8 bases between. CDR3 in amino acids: CASSYDRDKNIQYF. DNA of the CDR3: TGTGCCAGCAGTTACGACCGAGACAAAAACATTCAGTACTTC.

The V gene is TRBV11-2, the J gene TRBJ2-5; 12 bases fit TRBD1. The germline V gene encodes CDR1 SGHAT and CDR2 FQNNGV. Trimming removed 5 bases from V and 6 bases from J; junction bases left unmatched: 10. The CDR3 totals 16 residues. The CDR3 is CASSKLRDRGPKTQYF. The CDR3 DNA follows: TGTGCCAGCAGCAAACTCCGGGACAGGGGGCCTAAGACCCAGTACTTC.

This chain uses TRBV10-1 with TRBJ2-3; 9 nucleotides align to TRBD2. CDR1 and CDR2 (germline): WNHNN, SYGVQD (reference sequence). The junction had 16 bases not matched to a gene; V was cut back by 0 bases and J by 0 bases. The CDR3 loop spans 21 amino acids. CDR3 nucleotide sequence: TGCGCCAGCAGTGAGTCGAAGGCTAGCGGGAATTGGGCGATTAGCACAGATACGCAGTATTTT. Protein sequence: CASSESKASGNWAISTDTQYF.

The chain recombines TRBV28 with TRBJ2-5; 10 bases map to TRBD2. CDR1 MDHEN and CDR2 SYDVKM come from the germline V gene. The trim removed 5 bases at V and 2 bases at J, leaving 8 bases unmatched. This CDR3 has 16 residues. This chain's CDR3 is CASSELGSGGQETQYF. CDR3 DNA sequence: TGTGCCAGCAGTGAACTGGGTAGCGGGGGGCAAGAGACCCAGTACTTC.

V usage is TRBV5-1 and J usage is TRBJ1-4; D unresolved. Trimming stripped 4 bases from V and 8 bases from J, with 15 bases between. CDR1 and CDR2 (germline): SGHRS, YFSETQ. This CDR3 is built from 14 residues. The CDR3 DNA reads TGCGCCAGCAGCCCCCTATCAGGACGGGAAAAACTGTTTTTT. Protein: CASSPLSGREKLFF.

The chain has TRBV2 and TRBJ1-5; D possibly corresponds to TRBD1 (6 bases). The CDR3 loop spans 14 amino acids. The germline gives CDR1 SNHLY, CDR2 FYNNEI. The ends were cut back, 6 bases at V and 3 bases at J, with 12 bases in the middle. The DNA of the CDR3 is TGTGCCAGCAGGACCCAGGGGAACAATCAGCCCCAGCATTTT. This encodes CASRTQGNNQPQHF.

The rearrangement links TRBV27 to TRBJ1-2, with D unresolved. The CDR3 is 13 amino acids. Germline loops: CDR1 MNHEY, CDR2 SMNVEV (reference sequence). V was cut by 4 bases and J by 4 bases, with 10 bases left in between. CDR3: CASSSPGLYGYTF. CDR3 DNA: TGTGCCAGCAGTTCCCCGGGTCTCTATGGCTACACCTTC.

CDR3 protein: CASSGQGKVYTGGYTF. CDR3 in DNA: TGTGCCAGCAGTGGGCAGGGCAAAGTGTATACCGGTGGCTACACCTTC. This chain joins TRBV9 and TRBJ1-2, with a possible D match to TRBD1 (5 bases). The germline V gene encodes CDR1 SGDLS and CDR2 YYNGEE. The CDR3 has 16 amino acids. The V and J ends lost 5 bases and 7 bases respectively, with 24 bases between them. The variable domain in full, completed from reference TRBV9 and TRBJ1-2, reads DSGVTQTPKHLITATGQRVTLRCSPRSGDLSVYWYQQSLDQGLQFLIQYYNGEERAKGNILERFSAQQFPDLHSELNLSSLELGDSALYFCASSGQGKVYTGGYTFGSGTRLTVV.

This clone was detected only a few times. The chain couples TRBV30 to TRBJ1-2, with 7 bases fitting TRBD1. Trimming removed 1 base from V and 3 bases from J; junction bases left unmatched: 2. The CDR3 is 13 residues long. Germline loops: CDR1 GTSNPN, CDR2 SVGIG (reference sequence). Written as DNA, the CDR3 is TGTGCCTGGAGTGGACAGGGCGACTATGGCTACACCTTC. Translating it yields CAWSGQGDYGYTF.

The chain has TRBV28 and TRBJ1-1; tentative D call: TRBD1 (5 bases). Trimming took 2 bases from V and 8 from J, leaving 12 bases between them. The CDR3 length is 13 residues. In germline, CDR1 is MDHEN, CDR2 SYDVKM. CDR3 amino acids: CASSLGAWGEAFF. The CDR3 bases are TGTGCCAGCAGTTTAGGGGCTTGGGGGGAAGCTTTCTTT. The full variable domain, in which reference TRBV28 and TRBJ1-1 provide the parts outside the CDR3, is DVKVTQSSRYLVKRTGEKVFLECVQDMDHENMFWYRQDPGLGLRLIYFSYDVKMKEKGDIPEGYSVSREKKERFSLILESASTNQTSMYLCASSLGAWGEAFFGQGTRLTVV.

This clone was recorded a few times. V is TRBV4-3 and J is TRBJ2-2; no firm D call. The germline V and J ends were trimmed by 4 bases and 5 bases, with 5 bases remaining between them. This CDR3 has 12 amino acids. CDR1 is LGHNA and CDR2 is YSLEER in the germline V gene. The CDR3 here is CASSPRTGELFF. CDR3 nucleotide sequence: TGCGCCAGCAGCCCAAGGACCGGGGAGCTGTTTTTT.

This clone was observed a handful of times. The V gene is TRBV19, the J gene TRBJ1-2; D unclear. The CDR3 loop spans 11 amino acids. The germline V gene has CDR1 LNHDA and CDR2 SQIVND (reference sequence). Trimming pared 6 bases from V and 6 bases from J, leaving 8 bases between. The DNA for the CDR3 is TGTGCCAGTAGGAAAGGGAATGGCTACACCTTC. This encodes CASRKGNGYTF. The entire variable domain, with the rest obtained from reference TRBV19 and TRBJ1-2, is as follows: DGGITQSPKYLFRKEGQNVTLSCEQNLNHDAMYWYRQDPGQGLRLIYYSQIVNDFQKGDIAEGYSVSREKKESFPLTVTSAQKNPTAFYLCASRKGNGYTFGSGTRLTVV.

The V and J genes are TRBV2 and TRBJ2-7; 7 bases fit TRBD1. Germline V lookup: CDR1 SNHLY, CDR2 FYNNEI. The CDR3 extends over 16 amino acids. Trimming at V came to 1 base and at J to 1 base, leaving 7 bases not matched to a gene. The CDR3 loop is CASSEVGQYLSYEQYF. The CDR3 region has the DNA TGTGCCAGCAGTGAAGTGGGACAGTACCTTTCCTACGAGCAGTACTTC.

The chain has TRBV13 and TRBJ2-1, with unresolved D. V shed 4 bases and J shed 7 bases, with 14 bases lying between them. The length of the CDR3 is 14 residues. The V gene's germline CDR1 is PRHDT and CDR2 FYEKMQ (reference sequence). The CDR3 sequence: CASSSGRHTNEQFF. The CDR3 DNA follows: TGTGCCAGCAGCTCCGGACGCCATACGAATGAGCAGTTCTTC.